Below are 2 T cell receptor beta chains sequenced from a single sample in a study of blood T cells in healthy people across ages. A second PCR of roughly 7 to 11 cycles used a sample-barcoded 5' primer and a J-beta primer mix. TCRdb itself ran the 5' RACE reads through MiXCR, one entry per CDR3 protein. There are 1,300,000 or so distinct CDR3 sequences in the sample; approximately 59% occur only once, and about 6.7% lies in the top ten. The sequencing input was blood. These receptors were obtained from a man aged 18 to 35 in good health.

The chain links TRBV29-1 to TRBJ2-5, with TRBD1 matching 7 bases. The CDR3 contains 12 residues. Germline trimming cut 8 bases from V and 2 bases from J; bases unmatched to any gene: 5. Per germline, CDR1 SQVTM and CDR2 ANQGSEA. The CDR3 is CSTAQGQETQYF. In nucleotides, the CDR3 is TGCAGCACCGCACAGGGGCAAGAGACCCAGTACTTC. The entire variable domain, with the rest obtained from reference TRBV29-1 and TRBJ2-5, is as follows: SAVISQKPSRDICQRGTSLTIQCQVDSQVTMMFWYRQQPGQSLTLIATANQGSEATYESGFVIDKFPISRPNLTFSTLTVSNMSPEDSSIYLCSTAQGQETQYFGPGTRLLVL.

This clonotype has just one count. The chain has TRBV6-1 and TRBJ1-6; TRBD1 aligns across 10 bases. V dropped 6 bases and J dropped 7; count of bases not matched to a gene: 6. CDR1 and CDR2 (germline): MNHNS, SASEGT. The CDR3 is 15 residues long. CDR3: CASSPRQGANSPLHF. The CDR3 nucleotides are TGTGCCAGCAGCCCCAGACAGGGGGCAAATTCACCCCTCCACTTT.